This T cell receptor (beta chain) was sequenced for a study of OX40 agonist ivuxolimab in advanced cancers. V dropped 5 bases and J dropped 6; count of bases not matched to a gene: 11. The CDR3 runs 16 residues. Per the germline V gene, CDR1 is SEHNR and CDR2 is FQNEAQ (reference sequence). The assay was immunoSEQ multiplex PCR, and TCRdb's table has in-frame clones only and misses some. The sample includes fewer than 80,000 clones, around 90% seen only once; the top ten take about 2%. The source was CD4+ or CD8+ T cells sorted from blood, collected in a trial of the OX40 agonist ivuxolimab. This chain connects TRBV7-9 to TRBJ2-3, with TRBD1 matching over 10 bases. This receptor was taken from an adult with an advanced solid tumor such as melanoma, head and neck, liver or kidney cancer. The CDR3 coding sequence is TGTGCCAGCAGCGAATGGACAGGGGGGATTGTGGATACGCAGTATTTT. Protein sequence: CASSEWTGGIVDTQYF.